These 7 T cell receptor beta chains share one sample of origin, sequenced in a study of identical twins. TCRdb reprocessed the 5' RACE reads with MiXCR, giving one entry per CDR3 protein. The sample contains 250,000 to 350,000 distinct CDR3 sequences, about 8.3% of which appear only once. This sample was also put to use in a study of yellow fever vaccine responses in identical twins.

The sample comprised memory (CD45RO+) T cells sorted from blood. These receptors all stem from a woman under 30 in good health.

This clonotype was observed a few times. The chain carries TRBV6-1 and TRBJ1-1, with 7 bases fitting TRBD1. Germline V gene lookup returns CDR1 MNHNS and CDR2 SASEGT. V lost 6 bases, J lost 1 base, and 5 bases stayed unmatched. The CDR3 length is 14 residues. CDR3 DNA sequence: TGTGCCAGCAGCCGACGGACAGGGAACACTGAAGCTTTCTTT. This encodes CASSRRTGNTEAFF.

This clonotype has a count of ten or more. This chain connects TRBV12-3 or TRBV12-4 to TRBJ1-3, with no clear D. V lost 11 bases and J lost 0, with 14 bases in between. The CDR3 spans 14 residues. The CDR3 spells CAVLKLSSGNTIYF. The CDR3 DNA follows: TGTGCCGTCTTAAAACTGAGCTCTGGAAACACCATATATTTT.

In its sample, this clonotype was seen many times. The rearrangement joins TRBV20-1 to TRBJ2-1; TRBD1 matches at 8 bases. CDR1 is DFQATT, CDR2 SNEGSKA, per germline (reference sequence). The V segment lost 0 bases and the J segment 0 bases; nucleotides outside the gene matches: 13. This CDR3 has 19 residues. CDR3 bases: TGCAGTGCTAGAGATCAAGGACAGGGACACTATAGCTCCTACAATGAGCAGTTCTTC. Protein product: CSARDQGQGHYSSYNEQFF.

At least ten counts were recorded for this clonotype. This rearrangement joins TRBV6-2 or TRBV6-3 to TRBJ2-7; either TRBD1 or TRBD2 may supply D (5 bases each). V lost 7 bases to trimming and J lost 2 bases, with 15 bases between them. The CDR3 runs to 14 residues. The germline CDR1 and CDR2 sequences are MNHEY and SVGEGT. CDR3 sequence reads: CASTERDGPYEQYF. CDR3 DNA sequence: TGTGCCAGCACCGAACGGGACGGGCCCTACGAGCAGTACTTC.

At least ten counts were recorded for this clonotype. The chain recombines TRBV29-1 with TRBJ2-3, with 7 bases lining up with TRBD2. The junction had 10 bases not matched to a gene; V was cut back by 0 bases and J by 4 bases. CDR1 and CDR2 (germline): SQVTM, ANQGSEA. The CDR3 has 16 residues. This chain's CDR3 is CSVEEGGGGPADTQYF. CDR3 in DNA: TGCAGCGTTGAAGAGGGCGGGGGAGGACCCGCAGATACGCAGTATTTT.

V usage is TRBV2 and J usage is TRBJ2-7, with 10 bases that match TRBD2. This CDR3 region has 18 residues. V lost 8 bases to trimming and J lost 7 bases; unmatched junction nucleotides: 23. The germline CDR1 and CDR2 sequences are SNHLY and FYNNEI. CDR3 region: CASLPPRLAGIPRREQYF. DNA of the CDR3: TGTGCCAGCTTACCGCCAAGACTAGCGGGCATCCCTCGGCGGGAGCAGTACTTC. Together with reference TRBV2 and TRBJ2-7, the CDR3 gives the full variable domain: EPEVTQTPSHQVTQMGQEVILRCVPISNHLYFYWYRQILGQKVEFLVSFYNNEISEKSEIFDDQFSVERPDGSNFTLKIRSTKLEDSAMYFCASLPPRLAGIPRREQYFGPGTRLTVT.

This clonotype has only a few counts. As DNA, the CDR3 is TGTGCCAGCATAGGGCTACCGAAATACAATGAGCAGTTCTTC. The encoded protein is CASIGLPKYNEQFF. The chain links TRBV2 to TRBJ2-1; the D is unclear. V dropped 7 bases and J dropped 4 bases, with 14 bases sitting between them. In germline, CDR1 is SNHLY, CDR2 FYNNEI. This CDR3 is 14 amino acids long.